This is a list of T cell receptor beta chains from one sample in a study of OX40 agonist ivuxolimab in advanced cancers. The protocol was immunoSEQ multiplex PCR, while the TCRdb copy is restricted to in-frame clones and leaves out a portion. Of 53,000 or so clones in the sample, nearly 95% were seen once. This material consisted of CD4+ or CD8+ T cells sorted from blood, taken in a trial of the OX40 agonist ivuxolimab. The receptors shown here come from an adult with an advanced solid tumor such as melanoma, head and neck, liver or kidney cancer. Both conserved end residues are part of each CDR3. Fields, in order: CDR3 length, V gene, clone size, D gene, J gene, CDR3 protein, CDR3 DNA. A D gene is named only where the DNA matches it firmly. Part of the rows lack a size; the others show once, few, many or a class for expanded clones.

11	TRBV6-5	-	-	TRBJ2-7	CASAEGVEQYF	TGTGCCAGCGCCGAAGGGGTCGAGCAGTACTTC
15	TRBV19	-	-	TRBJ2-7	CASSMLMGRRGEQYF	TGTGCCAGTAGTATGCTGATGGGCCGGAGGGGCGAGCAGTACTTC
14	TRBV13	-	TRBD1	TRBJ2-5	CASRSGTGIETQYF	TGTGCCAGCCGCTCCGGGACAGGGATAGAGACCCAGTACTTC
13	TRBV7-6	-	TRBD1	TRBJ2-7	CASSGGQDYEQYF	TGTGCCAGCAGCGGAGGACAGGACTACGAGCAGTACTTC
11	TRBV9	-	-	TRBJ2-3	CASSVADTQYF	TGTGCCAGCAGCGTAGCGGATACGCAGTATTTT
14	TRBV5-4	-	-	TRBJ1-2	CASSSGADYQGYTF	TGTGCCAGCAGCTCCGGGGCCGATTACCAAGGCTACACCTTC
14	TRBV6-5	-	-	TRBJ1-2	CASRTSDRPGGYTF	TGTGCCAGCAGGACTTCCGACAGACCTGGTGGCTACACCTTC
16	TRBV19	-	TRBD2	TRBJ2-7	CASSITGRGFGYEQYF	TGTGCCAGTAGTATAACCGGGAGGGGGTTCGGGTACGAGCAGTACTTC
14	TRBV9	few	-	TRBJ1-5	CASSGPFSNQPQHF	TGTGCCAGCAGCGGCCCCTTTAGCAATCAGCCCCAGCATTTT
17	TRBV23-1	-	-	TRBJ1-5	CASSQPLDRNSNQPQHF	TGCGCCAGCAGTCAGCCCCTGGACAGAAATAGCAATCAGCCCCAGCATTTT
14	TRBV10-3	-	-	TRBJ2-7	CALRQEGAVSEQYF	TGTGCCTTGCGACAGGAGGGGGCCGTGAGCGAGCAGTACTTC
18	TRBV10-1	-	-	TRBJ2-2	CASSSTTPGRTSVGELFF	TGCGCCAGCAGTTCAACTACACCGGGACGGACGAGCGTCGGGGAGCTGTTTTTT
13	TRBV29-1	-	TRBD1	TRBJ1-2	CSVAGGGRYGYTF	TGCAGCGTGGCAGGGGGAGGGAGGTATGGCTACACCTTC
12	TRBV5-1	-	-	TRBJ2-1	CASSWTDNEQFF	TGCGCCAGCAGCTGGACAGACAATGAGCAGTTCTTC
18	TRBV21-1	-	-	TRBJ1-4	CASSPKQGRTGRNEKLFF	TGTGCCAGCAGCCCCAAGCAGGGAAGGACAGGGCGGAATGAAAAACTGTTTTTT
16	TRBV2	-	-	TRBJ1-5	CASSELPGLGNQPQHF	TGTGCCAGCAGTGAATTACCGGGACTGGGCAATCAGCCCCAGCATTTT
12	TRBV7-9	-	-	TRBJ2-2	CASSGWTGELFF	TGTGCCAGCAGCGGGTGGACCGGGGAGCTGTTTTTT
14	TRBV5-1	once	-	TRBJ2-1	CASSPGAAYNEQFF	TGCGCCAGCTCCCCGGGGGCGGCCTACAATGAGCAGTTCTTC
20	TRBV15	-	TRBD2	TRBJ2-6	CATSRTGLAGKNSGANVLTF	TGTGCCACCAGCAGAACAGGACTAGCGGGAAAGAATTCCGGGGCCAACGTCCTGACTTTC
15	TRBV2	-	TRBD1	TRBJ2-5	CASMAHRGLGETQYF	TGTGCCAGCATGGCCCATAGGGGGCTTGGGGAGACCCAGTACTTC
13	TRBV19	-	-	TRBJ2-7	CASGSGVSYEQYF	TGTGCCTCGGGGAGTGGTGTCTCCTACGAGCAGTACTTC
16	TRBV19	-	-	TRBJ2-7	CASSIEAQGMAYEQYF	TGTGCCAGTAGTATCGAAGCGCAGGGGATGGCCTACGAGCAGTACTTC
15	TRBV9	once	-	TRBJ1-1	CASSVASTQSTEAFF	TGTGCCAGCAGCGTAGCTTCGACCCAAAGTACTGAAGCTTTCTTT
12	TRBV7-6	-	TRBD2	TRBJ2-7	CASSPREGEQYF	TGTGCCAGCAGCCCTAGGGAGGGCGAGCAGTACTTC
11	TRBV28	-	-	TRBJ2-7	CASSHGYEQYF	TGTGCCAGCAGCCATGGCTACGAGCAGTACTTC
13	TRBV28	-	TRBD1	TRBJ2-7	CASSLGQGDEQYF	TGTGCCAGCAGTTTGGGACAGGGCGACGAGCAGTACTTC
16	TRBV5-1	-	-	TRBJ2-1	CASSGVRTSGTYEQFF	TGCGCCAGCAGCGGCGTTAGGACCAGCGGGACATATGAGCAGTTCTTC
14	TRBV9	-	-	TRBJ1-1	CASSVDRTNTEAFF	TGTGCCAGCAGCGTAGACAGGACCAACACTGAAGCTTTCTTT
15	TRBV19	-	TRBD1	TRBJ2-5	CASSISDRSQETQYF	TGTGCCAGTAGTATTTCGGACAGGTCCCAAGAGACCCAGTACTTC
14	TRBV5-1	-	-	TRBJ2-7	CASRGSGRHYEQYF	TGCGCCAGCAGGGGTTCGGGCCGACACTACGAGCAGTACTTC
12	TRBV30	-	-	TRBJ2-1	CAWSAVVNEQFF	TGTGCCTGGAGTGCCGTCGTCAATGAGCAGTTCTTC
13	TRBV9	-	-	TRBJ1-4	CASSVGDDEKLFF	TGTGCCAGCAGCGTAGGGGATGATGAAAAACTGTTTTTT
14	TRBV4-1	-	-	TRBJ2-5	CASSQGTTQETQYF	TGCGCCAGCAGCCAAGGGACCACACAAGAGACCCAGTACTTC
15	TRBV28	-	-	TRBJ2-2	CASSYYGKDTGELFF	TGTGCCAGCAGTTATTATGGCAAGGACACCGGGGAGCTGTTTTTT
14	TRBV9	-	TRBD2	TRBJ2-7	CASSVSSGNYEQYF	TGTGCCAGCAGCGTTTCTAGCGGGAACTACGAGCAATACTTC
13	TRBV5-8	-	-	TRBJ2-7	CASSLGPGYEQYF	TGTGCCAGCAGCCTGGGACCTGGCTACGAGCAGTACTTC
13	TRBV28	-	-	TRBJ2-7	CASAFRSKYEQYF	TGTGCCAGCGCTTTCCGATCGAAGTACGAGCAGTACTTC
13	TRBV9	-	-	TRBJ1-1	CASSVGDNTEAFF	TGTGCCAGCAGCGTAGGGGATAACACTGAAGCTTTCTTT
17	TRBV9	-	TRBD2	TRBJ2-2	CASSAFFGTSNGGELFF	TGTGCCAGCAGCGCCTTCTTTGGGACTAGCAATGGCGGGGAGCTGTTTTTT
14	TRBV27	-	-	TRBJ2-5	CASSLLGSQETQYF	TGTGCCAGCAGTTTATTGGGGAGCCAAGAGACCCAGTACTTC
13	TRBV25-1	-	-	TRBJ1-4	CASPQGTNEKLFF	TGTGCCAGCCCCCAGGGAACTAATGAAAAACTGTTTTTT
15	TRBV6-6	-	TRBD2	TRBJ2-1	CASSYVAGAGDEQFF	TGTGCCAGCAGTTACGTGGCGGGAGCCGGCGATGAGCAGTTCTTC
16	TRBV11-1	-	-	TRBJ2-1	CASRGRAGRPGDEQFF	TGTGCCAGCAGAGGGCGAGCGGGCCGACCAGGTGATGAGCAGTTCTTC
13	TRBV4-1	-	-	TRBJ2-7	CASSQGVSYEQYF	TGCGCCAGCAGCCAAGGGGTTTCCTACGAGCAGTACTTC
14	TRBV19	-	-	TRBJ1-2	CASKPIEEAGGYTF	TGTGCCAGCAAACCCATCGAAGAGGCCGGTGGCTACACCTTC
16	TRBV27	-	-	TRBJ2-7	CASSLLGGPLSSEQYF	TGTGCCAGCAGTTTATTGGGGGGCCCCTTGTCATCCGAGCAGTACTTC
13	TRBV9	-	-	TRBJ1-5	CASSVDVYQPQHF	TGTGCCAGCAGCGTAGATGTGTATCAGCCCCAGCATTTT
13	TRBV19	-	-	TRBJ2-7	CASSLTGVYEQYF	TGTGCCAGTAGTTTAACTGGTGTCTACGAGCAGTACTTC
13	TRBV10-1	once	-	TRBJ2-2	CASSELPLGELFF	TGCGCCAGCAGTGAGCTCCCTCTAGGGGAGCTGTTTTTT
21	TRBV19	-	TRBD1	TRBJ2-7	CASSSALVGQARIRAVGEQYF	TGTGCCAGTAGTTCTGCTCTTGTGGGACAGGCCCGTATTCGGGCGGTTGGCGAGCAGTACTTC
15	TRBV4-3	-	TRBD1	TRBJ1-4	CASSTYRGAGEKLFF	TGCGCCAGCAGCACCTACAGGGGAGCGGGTGAAAAACTGTTTTTT
14	TRBV28	-	-	TRBJ2-3	CASRLTGGTDTQYF	TGTGCCAGCAGGTTAACCGGGGGCACAGATACGCAGTATTTT
14	TRBV29-1	-	TRBD2	TRBJ2-1	CSVEPSGSYNEQFF	TGCAGCGTTGAACCGAGCGGGAGCTACAATGAGCAGTTCTTC
17	TRBV4-1	-	TRBD1	TRBJ2-1	CASSQGRDRGTYNEQFF	TGCGCCAGCAGCCAAGGGCGGGACAGGGGAACCTACAATGAGCAGTTCTTC
13	TRBV7-2	-	TRBD1	TRBJ1-1	CASSLNRGIEAFF	TGTGCCAGCAGCTTAAACAGGGGAATTGAAGCTTTCTTT